The present TCR beta chain was sequenced within a study of cytomegalovirus exposure and HLA in healthy donors. The PCR had 60 Vbeta and 13 Jbeta primers. The assay was immunoSEQ multiplex PCR, and TCRdb's table has in-frame clones only and misses some. Of some 110,000 clones in the sample, 55% to 75% were seen once. Germline trimming cut 4 bases from V and 2 bases from J; bases unmatched to any gene: 5. This CDR3 is 15 amino acids long. Germline CDR1 and CDR2: SGHNT and YENEEA. This clone was detected once. The sequenced material came from PBMCs. The receptor was derived from a man in his thirties or forties in good health and CMV-seropositive. The V gene is TRBV11-3, the J gene TRBJ2-3; 8 bases line up with TRBD2. The CDR3 spells CASSSGLGDTDTQYF. CDR3 nucleotides: TGTGCCAGCAGCTCGGGACTAGGAGACACAGATACGCAGTATTTT.